This TCR beta chain was sequenced for a study of T cells in Graves' hyperthyroidism and ophthalmopathy. Study summary: Sampling of peripheral blood happened at initial diagnosis, prior to any treatment. Study findings and constraints: Most clonotypes expanded in thyroid above 0.001 were likewise present in blood. Median prediction lead before ophthalmopathy onset was roughly 6 months with the model.

A note on this clonotype: The target antigen is unknown.

Investigators excluded patients with uncontrolled infection, other autoimmune disease, pregnancy or lactation. Trimming removed 6 bases at V and 2 bases at J, with 13 bases between. CDR3 length equals 13 residues. Germline V CDR1 and CDR2: DFQATT, SNEGSKA (reference sequence). The source material, RNA transcripts, was used to amplify TCR beta CDR3 regions. The HTBI primer set served for first-round RT-PCR of the TCR CDR3. TCRdb processed the multiplex PCR reads anew with MiXCR; each CDR3 protein has one entry. In the table there are hundreds of thousands of distinct CDR3 sequences, approximately 19% of which are singletons.

Sequencing used blood. The source is a woman aged 50 to 65 with Graves' hyperthyroidism that later progressed to Graves' ophthalmopathy. The V gene is TRBV20-1, the J gene TRBJ1-2; D unclear. CDR3 nucleotide sequence: TGCAGTGCCGGAGCTCAGTTGAACTATGGCTACACCTTC. Protein sequence: CSAGAQLNYGYTF.